A selection of T cell receptor beta chains follows, all from one sample in a study of identical twins. TCRdb analysed the 5' RACE reads with MiXCR anew, one entry per CDR3 protein. The data contain over 500,000 distinct CDR3 sequences, around 20% of them singletons. These records were also assigned to another study, of T cells expressing NK-cell markers.

The sample was CD4+ T cells sorted from blood. Every receptor here comes from a woman aged 18-29 years in good health. The CDR3 runs from the conserved cysteine through the conserved F or W. D genes are given only for firm matches. Only some rows state a clone size, as once, few, many or a class for expanded clones.

d_call: TRBD2; j_call: TRBJ2-5; clone_size: .; v_call: TRBV20-1; cdr3_nt: TGCAGTGCGAAACCCACTCAGCGGGGGCGGGGAGAGACCCAGTACTTC; cdr3_aa: CSAKPTQRGRGETQYF
d_call: TRBD1; j_call: TRBJ1-6; clone_size: .; v_call: TRBV7-8; cdr3_nt: TGTGCCAGCAGCTTCAGGGGGTCGGGTAATTCACCCCTCCACTTT; cdr3_aa: CASSFRGSGNSPLHF
d_call: .; j_call: TRBJ2-6; clone_size: many; v_call: TRBV6-5; cdr3_nt: TGTGCCAGCAGTTTCGGACGCAACTCTGGGGCCAACGTCCTGACTTTC; cdr3_aa: CASSFGRNSGANVLTF
d_call: TRBD1; j_call: TRBJ1-1; clone_size: few; v_call: TRBV19; cdr3_nt: TGTGCCAGTAATATTCAGGGGGCTGCTTTCTTT; cdr3_aa: CASNIQGAAFF
d_call: TRBD2; j_call: TRBJ2-1; clone_size: few; v_call: TRBV6-1; cdr3_nt: TGTGCCGGCGTGACTAGCGGGGGGGCCAATGAGCAGTTCTTC; cdr3_aa: CAGVTSGGANEQFF
d_call: TRBD2; j_call: TRBJ2-7; clone_size: .; v_call: TRBV7-2; cdr3_nt: TGTGCCAGCAGCCGACAGACTAGCCGATACTACGAGCAGTACTTC; cdr3_aa: CASSRQTSRYYEQYF
d_call: .; j_call: TRBJ2-1; clone_size: .; v_call: TRBV20-1; cdr3_nt: TGCAGTGCTAGAGAGGACACCTACAATGAGCAGTTCTTC; cdr3_aa: CSAREDTYNEQFF
d_call: .; j_call: TRBJ1-1; clone_size: once; v_call: TRBV24-1; cdr3_nt: TGTGCCACCAGTGACCGACTCGGGGGACGGGCTTTCTTT; cdr3_aa: CATSDRLGGRAFF
d_call: .; j_call: TRBJ1-1; clone_size: .; v_call: TRBV20-1; cdr3_nt: TGCAGTGCTAGGCTGAGGGGTGGCGACACTGAAGCTTTCTTT; cdr3_aa: CSARLRGGDTEAFF
d_call: TRBD2; j_call: TRBJ2-7; clone_size: many; v_call: TRBV12-3/TRBV12-4; cdr3_nt: TGTGCCAGCCGCTACTCTAGCGGGGGGGCCTACGAGCAGTACTTC; cdr3_aa: CASRYSSGGAYEQYF
d_call: .; j_call: TRBJ2-6; clone_size: many; v_call: TRBV29-1; cdr3_nt: TGCAGCGTTGGTGACAGGTCGGGGGCCAACGTCCTGACTTTC; cdr3_aa: CSVGDRSGANVLTF
d_call: TRBD2; j_call: TRBJ2-7; clone_size: .; v_call: TRBV13; cdr3_nt: TGTGCCAGCAGCGGGCTCCCTGGCGGGGGGAGCTCCTACGAGCAGTACTTC; cdr3_aa: CASSGLPGGGSSYEQYF
d_call: .; j_call: TRBJ2-1; clone_size: .; v_call: TRBV10-3; cdr3_nt: TGTGCCATCAGTGGGGGGGGCAGCTCCTACAATGAGCAGTTCTTC; cdr3_aa: CAISGGGSSYNEQFF
d_call: .; j_call: TRBJ2-5; clone_size: .; v_call: TRBV20-1; cdr3_nt: TGCAGGGCTAGTGCCCAAGAGACCCAGTACTTC; cdr3_aa: CRASAQETQYF
d_call: .; j_call: TRBJ1-1; clone_size: many; v_call: TRBV14; cdr3_nt: TGTGCCAGCAGCCTGAGACCCCTAGGGGTGGGAACTGAAGCTTTCTTT; cdr3_aa: CASSLRPLGVGTEAFF
d_call: .; j_call: TRBJ1-1; clone_size: few; v_call: TRBV6-5; cdr3_nt: TGTGCCAGCAGTTATTTTCCGGGGAGCACTGAAGCTTTCTTT; cdr3_aa: CASSYFPGSTEAFF
d_call: .; j_call: TRBJ2-7; clone_size: few; v_call: TRBV18; cdr3_nt: TGTGCCAGCTCACCATCGCAGTTCTACGAGCAGTACTTC; cdr3_aa: CASSPSQFYEQYF
d_call: TRBD1; j_call: TRBJ2-1; clone_size: .; v_call: TRBV27; cdr3_nt: TGTGCCAGCATTGCGGACAGGTCCTACAATGAGCAGTTCTTC; cdr3_aa: CASIADRSYNEQFF
d_call: TRBD1; j_call: TRBJ1-1; clone_size: .; v_call: TRBV29-1; cdr3_nt: TGCAGCGTTGGGCGACAGGGGATGAACACTGAAGCTTTCTTT; cdr3_aa: CSVGRQGMNTEAFF
d_call: .; j_call: TRBJ1-1; clone_size: many; v_call: TRBV5-1; cdr3_nt: TGCGCCAGCAGCCCAACCGTTGGGGGGACTGAAGCTTTCTTT; cdr3_aa: CASSPTVGGTEAFF
d_call: TRBD1; j_call: TRBJ1-2; clone_size: .; v_call: TRBV7-9; cdr3_nt: TGTGCCAGCAGCTTAGGGCCGGACAGGGTCCCTGGCTACACCTTC; cdr3_aa: CASSLGPDRVPGYTF
d_call: .; j_call: TRBJ2-5; clone_size: few; v_call: TRBV7-8; cdr3_nt: TGTGCCAGCAGCCTTGTGCAGAAGCAAGAGACCCAGTACTTC; cdr3_aa: CASSLVQKQETQYF
d_call: .; j_call: TRBJ2-2; clone_size: few; v_call: TRBV27; cdr3_nt: TGTGCCAGCAGTACCCGGACCGCGAACACCGGGGAGCTGTTTTTT; cdr3_aa: CASSTRTANTGELFF
d_call: TRBD2; j_call: TRBJ2-2; clone_size: .; v_call: TRBV5-6; cdr3_nt: TGTGCCAGCAGCTTCCCAGCGGGGGCGAACACCGGGGAGCTGTTTTTT; cdr3_aa: CASSFPAGANTGELFF
d_call: TRBD1; j_call: TRBJ2-1; clone_size: .; v_call: TRBV12-3/TRBV12-4; cdr3_nt: TGTGCCAGCAGTTTCGGGACAGGTGACAATGAGCAGTTCTTC; cdr3_aa: CASSFGTGDNEQFF
d_call: .; j_call: TRBJ1-1; clone_size: few; v_call: TRBV12-3/TRBV12-4; cdr3_nt: TGTGCCAGCAGTTTATACGCGAACACTGAAGCTTTCTTT; cdr3_aa: CASSLYANTEAFF
d_call: .; j_call: TRBJ2-2; clone_size: .; v_call: TRBV20-1; cdr3_nt: TGCAGTGCTATACAGGGAGGCACCGGGGAGCTGTTTTTT; cdr3_aa: CSAIQGGTGELFF
d_call: .; j_call: TRBJ2-3; clone_size: .; v_call: TRBV29-1; cdr3_nt: TGCAGCGTGAACCCAGGGGTAGCAGATACGCAGTATTTT; cdr3_aa: CSVNPGVADTQYF
d_call: .; j_call: TRBJ1-2; clone_size: few; v_call: TRBV25-1; cdr3_nt: TGTGCCAGCAGTGGCCTGGACAGAGATGGCTACACCTTC; cdr3_aa: CASSGLDRDGYTF
d_call: TRBD2; j_call: TRBJ2-1; clone_size: few; v_call: TRBV12-5; cdr3_nt: TGTGCTAGTGGTTTGGTGGCTAGCGGGAGGAATGAGCAGTTCTTC; cdr3_aa: CASGLVASGRNEQFF
d_call: TRBD1; j_call: TRBJ1-1; clone_size: few; v_call: TRBV29-1; cdr3_nt: TGCAGCGTAGATTCTATACAGGGGGGGACTGAAGCTTTCTTT; cdr3_aa: CSVDSIQGGTEAFF
d_call: .; j_call: TRBJ2-2; clone_size: .; v_call: TRBV12-3/TRBV12-4; cdr3_nt: TGTGCCAGCAGCAGGGGAGTGAAGGACACCGGGGAGCTGTTTTTT; cdr3_aa: CASSRGVKDTGELFF
d_call: TRBD1; j_call: TRBJ1-1; clone_size: few; v_call: TRBV13; cdr3_nt: TGTGCCAGCAGCCCACAGGGGTCCCGTTCGAACACTGAAGCTTTCTTT; cdr3_aa: CASSPQGSRSNTEAFF
d_call: .; j_call: TRBJ1-2; clone_size: many; v_call: TRBV12-3/TRBV12-4; cdr3_nt: TGTGCCAGCAGACAAGACAGCAACTATGGCTACACCTTC; cdr3_aa: CASRQDSNYGYTF
d_call: .; j_call: TRBJ2-7; clone_size: few; v_call: TRBV7-9; cdr3_nt: TGTGCCAGCTCGACGGGGTTCTACGAGCAGTACTTC; cdr3_aa: CASSTGFYEQYF
d_call: .; j_call: TRBJ2-3; clone_size: .; v_call: TRBV29-1; cdr3_nt: TGCAGCGCCCGACGGGGGTTCACAGATACGCAGTATTTT; cdr3_aa: CSARRGFTDTQYF
d_call: .; j_call: TRBJ1-1; clone_size: .; v_call: TRBV5-1; cdr3_nt: TGCGCCAGCAGCGAAGCAGGGGAGAGAACTGAAGCTTTCTTT; cdr3_aa: CASSEAGERTEAFF
d_call: .; j_call: TRBJ2-7; clone_size: .; v_call: TRBV5-1; cdr3_nt: TGCGCCAGCAGCTCCGTCGGGGACAACTACGAGCAGTACTTC; cdr3_aa: CASSSVGDNYEQYF
d_call: .; j_call: TRBJ2-2; clone_size: few; v_call: TRBV7-9; cdr3_nt: TGTGCCAGCAGCTTAATCAGTAACACCGGGGAGCTGTTTTTT; cdr3_aa: CASSLISNTGELFF
d_call: .; j_call: TRBJ1-1; clone_size: .; v_call: TRBV6-1; cdr3_nt: TGTGCCAGCAGTGAAGTGGTGGGCGCAGGAGGTACTGAAGCTTTCTTT; cdr3_aa: CASSEVVGAGGTEAFF
d_call: .; j_call: TRBJ2-2; clone_size: .; v_call: TRBV12-3/TRBV12-4; cdr3_nt: TGTGCCAGCAGTTTAACCTCCGGGACAAAGAACACCGGGGAGCTGTTTTTT; cdr3_aa: CASSLTSGTKNTGELFF
d_call: TRBD1; j_call: TRBJ1-1; clone_size: many; v_call: TRBV12-3/TRBV12-4; cdr3_nt: TGTGCCAGCAGAGGACAGGGCTTCACTGAAGCTTTCTTT; cdr3_aa: CASRGQGFTEAFF
d_call: .; j_call: TRBJ1-3; clone_size: .; v_call: TRBV29-1; cdr3_nt: TGCAGCGCCGGGCCGGAGAAGGGACCGGGAAACACCATATATTTT; cdr3_aa: CSAGPEKGPGNTIYF
d_call: .; j_call: TRBJ2-7; clone_size: few; v_call: TRBV20-1; cdr3_nt: TGCAGTGCTAGAGTTCAGAGGGAAGGCCCTTTAGGCTACGAGCAGTACTTC; cdr3_aa: CSARVQREGPLGYEQYF
d_call: .; j_call: TRBJ1-5; clone_size: few; v_call: TRBV5-1; cdr3_nt: TGCGCCAGCAGACCCGGAACCTTAAATCAGCCCCAGCATTTT; cdr3_aa: CASRPGTLNQPQHF
d_call: TRBD1; j_call: TRBJ1-2; clone_size: few; v_call: TRBV6-1; cdr3_nt: TGTGCCAGCAGCCGTACCGGACAGGGCTATGGCTACACCTTC; cdr3_aa: CASSRTGQGYGYTF
d_call: .; j_call: TRBJ1-6; clone_size: .; v_call: TRBV29-1; cdr3_nt: TGCAGCGTTGGCGGTGGGGGCAGCTCACCCCTCCACTTT; cdr3_aa: CSVGGGGSSPLHF
d_call: .; j_call: TRBJ1-1; clone_size: .; v_call: TRBV11-2; cdr3_nt: TGTGCCAGCAGCTTACGACAGGTCGGGGGGAGCACTGAAGCTTTCTTT; cdr3_aa: CASSLRQVGGSTEAFF
d_call: .; j_call: TRBJ1-2; clone_size: .; v_call: TRBV2; cdr3_nt: TGTGCCAGCCGCCAGGGCAACTATGGCTACACCTTC; cdr3_aa: CASRQGNYGYTF
d_call: TRBD2; j_call: TRBJ2-1; clone_size: few; v_call: TRBV5-1; cdr3_nt: TGCGCCAGCAGCTTGGAGGGACTAGCGGAGTTCTACAATGAGCAGTTCTTC; cdr3_aa: CASSLEGLAEFYNEQFF
d_call: .; j_call: TRBJ2-7; clone_size: many; v_call: TRBV7-9; cdr3_nt: TGTGCCAGCAGAGTATTAATGGGGGAGCAGTACTTC; cdr3_aa: CASRVLMGEQYF
d_call: .; j_call: TRBJ1-6; clone_size: .; v_call: TRBV5-8; cdr3_nt: TGTGCCAGCAGCTGGGACCCCAATTCACCCCTCCACTTT; cdr3_aa: CASSWDPNSPLHF
d_call: TRBD1; j_call: TRBJ2-3; clone_size: many; v_call: TRBV5-5; cdr3_nt: TGTGCCAGCAGCTGGGACAGATACACAGATACGCAGTATTTT; cdr3_aa: CASSWDRYTDTQYF
d_call: .; j_call: TRBJ1-5; clone_size: .; v_call: TRBV5-1; cdr3_nt: TGCTCTCTACAGCCCCAGCATTTT; cdr3_aa: CSLQPQHF
d_call: TRBD2; j_call: TRBJ2-5; clone_size: .; v_call: TRBV20-1; cdr3_nt: TGCAGTGCTCGGACTAGCGGGGGGGCCGGGGAGACCCAGTACTTC; cdr3_aa: CSARTSGGAGETQYF
d_call: .; j_call: TRBJ2-3; clone_size: few; v_call: TRBV20-1; cdr3_nt: TGCAGTGCTAGCTCCGGAGGGCTCGGAGATACGCAGTATTTT; cdr3_aa: CSASSGGLGDTQYF